This T cell receptor (beta chain) is drawn from a study of T cell changes during pregnancy in multiple sclerosis (dated by TCRdb to the late 2010s). For the wider study: In women with multiple sclerosis, the researchers looked at how the T cell repertoire shifted as pregnancy progressed.

About this clone: The antigen this receptor binds is unknown. The sample holds no much larger clone one base away, and base qualities are not on file.

The library was produced with the immunoSEQ multiplex PCR assay. Not all clones reach the TCRdb copy of this immuneACCESS table, which keeps in-frame sequences only. Checked studies attribute under half of the gap to unresolved V genes and leave the rest unexplained. This sample is represented by 20,000 to 25,000 clones; more than 75% of them were singletons. The top ten hold roughly 8% of the sample. The germline V gene yields MRHNA for CDR1 and SNTAGT for CDR2. From its cysteine to its phenylalanine, the CDR3 spans 15 amino acids. Left in the record is the CDR3 DNA by itself, 45 bases read in frame from the first base. V ends up 4 bases short and J 6 bases short, with an unmatched junction base count of 6.

Here the sequenced sample was CD8+ T cells from peripheral blood mononuclear cells, taken after pregnancy. This TCR was sampled from a female donor with multiple sclerosis, enrolled in a pregnancy study. The sequence is built from TRBV6-4 and TRBJ2-1, and 10 junction bases match TRBD2. The CDR3 reads as follows: CASSAKLAGFNEQFF. The DNA reads TGTGCCAGCAGTGCTAAACTAGCGGGATTCAATGAGCAGTTCTTC.